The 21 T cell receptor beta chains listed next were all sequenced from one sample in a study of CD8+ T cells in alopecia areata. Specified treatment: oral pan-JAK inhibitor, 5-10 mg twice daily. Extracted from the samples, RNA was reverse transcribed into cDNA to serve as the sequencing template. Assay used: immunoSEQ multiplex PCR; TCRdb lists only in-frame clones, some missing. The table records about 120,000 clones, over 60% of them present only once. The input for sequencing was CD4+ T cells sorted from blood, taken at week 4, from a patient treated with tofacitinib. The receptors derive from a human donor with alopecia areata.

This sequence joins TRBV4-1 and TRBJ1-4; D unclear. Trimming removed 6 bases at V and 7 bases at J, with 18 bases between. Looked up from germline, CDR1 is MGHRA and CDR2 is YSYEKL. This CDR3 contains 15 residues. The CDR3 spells CASRQTWRSGEKLFF. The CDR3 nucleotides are TGCGCCAGCAGACAAACGTGGAGGTCGGGTGAAAAACTGTTTTTT.

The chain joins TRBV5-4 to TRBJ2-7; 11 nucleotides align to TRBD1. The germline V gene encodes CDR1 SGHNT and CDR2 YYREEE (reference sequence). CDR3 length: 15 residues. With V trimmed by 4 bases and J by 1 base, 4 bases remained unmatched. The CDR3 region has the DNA TGTGCCAGCAGCATGGGACAGGGGGTTTCCTACGAGCAGTACTTC. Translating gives CASSMGQGVSYEQYF.

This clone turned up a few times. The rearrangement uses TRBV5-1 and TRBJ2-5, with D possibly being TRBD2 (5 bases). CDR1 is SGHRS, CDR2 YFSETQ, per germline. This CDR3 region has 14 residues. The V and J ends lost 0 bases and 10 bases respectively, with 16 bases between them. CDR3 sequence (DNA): TGCGCCAGCAGCTTGGAAACGGGCCTCCGGGACCAGTACTTC. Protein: CASSLETGLRDQYF.

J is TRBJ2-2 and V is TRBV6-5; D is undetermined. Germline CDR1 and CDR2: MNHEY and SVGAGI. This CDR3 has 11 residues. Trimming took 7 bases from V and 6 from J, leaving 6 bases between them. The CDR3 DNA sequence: TGTGCCAGCATGGGTGCCGGGGAGCTGTTTTTT. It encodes CASMGAGELFF.

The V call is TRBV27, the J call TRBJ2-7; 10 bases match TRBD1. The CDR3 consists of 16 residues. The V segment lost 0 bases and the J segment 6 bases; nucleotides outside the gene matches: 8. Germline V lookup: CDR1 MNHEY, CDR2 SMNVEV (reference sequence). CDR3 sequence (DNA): TGTGCCAGCAGTTTATCGACCGGGACAGGGGTGTTCGAGCAGTACTTC. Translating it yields CASSLSTGTGVFEQYF.

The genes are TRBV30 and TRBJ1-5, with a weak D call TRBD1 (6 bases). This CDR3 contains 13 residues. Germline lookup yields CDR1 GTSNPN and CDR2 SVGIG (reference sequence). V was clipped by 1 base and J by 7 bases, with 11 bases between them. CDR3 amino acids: CAWSATGGQPQHF. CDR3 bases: TGTGCCTGGAGTGCGACGGGGGGCCAGCCCCAGCATTTT. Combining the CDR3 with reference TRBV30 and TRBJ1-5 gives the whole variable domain SQTIHQWPATLVQPVGSPLSLECTVEGTSNPNLYWYRQAAGRGLQLLFYSVGIGQISSEVPQNLSASRPQDRQFILSSKKLLLSDSGFYLCAWSATGGQPQHFGDGTRLSIL.

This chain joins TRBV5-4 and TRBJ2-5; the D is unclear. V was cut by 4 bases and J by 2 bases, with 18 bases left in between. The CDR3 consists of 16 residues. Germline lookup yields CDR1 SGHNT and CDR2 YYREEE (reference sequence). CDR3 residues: CASSLSVGEGQETQYF. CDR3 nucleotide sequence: TGTGCCAGCAGCCTGAGTGTTGGGGAAGGGCAAGAGACCCAGTACTTC.

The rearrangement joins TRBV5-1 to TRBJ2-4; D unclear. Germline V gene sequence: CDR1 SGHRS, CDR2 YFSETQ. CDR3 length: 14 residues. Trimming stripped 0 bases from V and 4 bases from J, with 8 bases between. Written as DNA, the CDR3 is TGCGCCAGCAGCTTGGGGGCCAGAAAAAACATTCAGTACTTC. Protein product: CASSLGARKNIQYF. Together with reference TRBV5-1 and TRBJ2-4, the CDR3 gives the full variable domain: KAGVTQTPRYLIKTRGQQVTLSCSPISGHRSVSWYQQTPGQGLQFLFEYFSETQRNKGNFPGRFSGRQFSNSRSEMNVSTLELGDSALYLCASSLGARKNIQYFGAGTRLSVL.

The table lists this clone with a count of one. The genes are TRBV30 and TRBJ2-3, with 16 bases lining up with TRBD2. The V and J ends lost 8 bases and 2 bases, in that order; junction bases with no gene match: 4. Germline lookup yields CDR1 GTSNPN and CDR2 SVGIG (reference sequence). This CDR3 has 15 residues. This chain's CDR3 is CARGTSGRDTDTQYF. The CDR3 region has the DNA TGTGCCCGAGGGACTAGCGGGAGGGACACAGATACGCAGTATTTT.

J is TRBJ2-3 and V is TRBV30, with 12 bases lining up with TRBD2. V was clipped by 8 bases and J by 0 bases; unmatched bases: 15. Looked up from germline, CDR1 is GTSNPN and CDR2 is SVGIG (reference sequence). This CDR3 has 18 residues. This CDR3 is CAVTLDSGLAGSTDTQYF. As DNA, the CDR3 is TGTGCCGTAACCCTGGACTCCGGACTAGCGGGGAGCACAGATACGCAGTATTTT.

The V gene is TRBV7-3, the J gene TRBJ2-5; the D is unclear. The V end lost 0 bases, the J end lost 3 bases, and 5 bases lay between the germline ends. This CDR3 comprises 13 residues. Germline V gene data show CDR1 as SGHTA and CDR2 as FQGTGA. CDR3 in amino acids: CASSLTLKETQYF. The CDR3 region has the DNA TGTGCCAGCAGCTTAACCCTAAAAGAGACCCAGTACTTC.

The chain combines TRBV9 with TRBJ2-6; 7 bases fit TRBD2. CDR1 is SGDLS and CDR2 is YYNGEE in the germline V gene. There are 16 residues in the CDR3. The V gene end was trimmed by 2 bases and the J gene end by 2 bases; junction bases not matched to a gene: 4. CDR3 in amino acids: CASSVGAGAGANVLTF. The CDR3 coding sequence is TGTGCCAGCAGCGTCGGTGCGGGAGCTGGGGCCAACGTCCTGACTTTC.

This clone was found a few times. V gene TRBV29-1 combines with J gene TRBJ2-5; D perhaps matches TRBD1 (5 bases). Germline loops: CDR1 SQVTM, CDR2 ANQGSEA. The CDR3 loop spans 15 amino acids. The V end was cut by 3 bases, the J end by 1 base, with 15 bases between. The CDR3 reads CSVDSTGQFQETQYF. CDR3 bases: TGCAGCGTTGACTCAACAGGCCAGTTCCAAGAGACCCAGTACTTC. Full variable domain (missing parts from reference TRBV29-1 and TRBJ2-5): SAVISQKPSRDICQRGTSLTIQCQVDSQVTMMFWYRQQPGQSLTLIATANQGSEATYESGFVIDKFPISRPNLTFSTLTVSNMSPEDSSIYLCSVDSTGQFQETQYFGPGTRLLVL.

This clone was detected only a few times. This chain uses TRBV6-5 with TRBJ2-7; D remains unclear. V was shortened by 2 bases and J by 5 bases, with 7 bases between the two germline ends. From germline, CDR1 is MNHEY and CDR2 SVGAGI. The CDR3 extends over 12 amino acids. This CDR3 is CASSYRAHEQYF. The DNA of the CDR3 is TGTGCCAGCAGTTACAGGGCCCACGAGCAGTACTTC.

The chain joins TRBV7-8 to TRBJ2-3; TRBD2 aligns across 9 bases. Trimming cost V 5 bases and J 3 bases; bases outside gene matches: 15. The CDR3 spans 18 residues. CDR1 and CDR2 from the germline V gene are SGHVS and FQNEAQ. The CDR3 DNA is TGTGCCAGCAGCCTAGGACTAGCGATGACTTCGAGGACAGATACGCAGTATTTT. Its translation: CASSLGLAMTSRTDTQYF.

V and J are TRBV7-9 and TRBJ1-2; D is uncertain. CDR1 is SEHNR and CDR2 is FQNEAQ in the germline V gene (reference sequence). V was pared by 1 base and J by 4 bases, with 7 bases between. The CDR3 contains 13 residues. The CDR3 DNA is TGTGCCAGCAGCTTAGAATCCAGCTATGGCTACACCTTC. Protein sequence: CASSLESSYGYTF. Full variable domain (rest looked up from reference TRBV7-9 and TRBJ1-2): DTGVSQNPRHKITKRGQNVTFRCDPISEHNRLYWYRQTLGQGPEFLTYFQNEAQLEKSRLLSDRFSAERPKGSFSTLEIQRTEQGDSAMYLCASSLESSYGYTFGSGTRLTVV.

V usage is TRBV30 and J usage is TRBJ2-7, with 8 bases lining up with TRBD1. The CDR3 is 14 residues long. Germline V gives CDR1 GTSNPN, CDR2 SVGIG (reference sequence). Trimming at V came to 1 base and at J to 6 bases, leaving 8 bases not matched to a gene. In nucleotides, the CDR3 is TGTGCCTGGAGTGGGGAGACAGGGGTCATCGAGCAGTACTTC. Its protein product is CAWSGETGVIEQYF. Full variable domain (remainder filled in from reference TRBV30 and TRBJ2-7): SQTIHQWPATLVQPVGSPLSLECTVEGTSNPNLYWYRQAAGRGLQLLFYSVGIGQISSEVPQNLSASRPQDRQFILSSKKLLLSDSGFYLCAWSGETGVIEQYFGPGTRLTVT.

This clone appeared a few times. The CDR3 DNA is TGTGCCAGCAGCAGACAGGGCGCCTATGGCTACACCTTC. This gives the protein CASSRQGAYGYTF. The genes are TRBV7-2 and TRBJ1-2; 7 positions match TRBD1. Germline-derived CDR1 and CDR2 are SGHTA and FQGNSA. Trimming cost V 5 bases and J 4 bases; bases outside gene matches: 4. The CDR3 covers 13 residues. The variable domain in full, with the rest retrieved from reference TRBV7-2 and TRBJ1-2, is GAGVSQSPSNKVTEKGKDVELRCDPISGHTALYWYRQSLGQGLEFLIYFQGNSAPDKSGLPSDRFSAERTGGSVSTLTIQRTQQEDSAVYLCASSRQGAYGYTFGSGTRLTVV.

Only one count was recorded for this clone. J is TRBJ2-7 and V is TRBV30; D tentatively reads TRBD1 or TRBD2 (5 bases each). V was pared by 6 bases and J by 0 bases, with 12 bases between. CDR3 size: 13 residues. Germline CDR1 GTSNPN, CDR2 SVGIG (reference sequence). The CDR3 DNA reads TGTGCCTGTACCCGGGACGGCTCCTACGAGCAGTACTTC. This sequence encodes CACTRDGSYEQYF.

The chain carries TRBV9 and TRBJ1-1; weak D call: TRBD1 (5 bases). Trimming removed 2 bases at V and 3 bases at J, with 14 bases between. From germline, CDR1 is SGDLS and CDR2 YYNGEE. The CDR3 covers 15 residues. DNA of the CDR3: TGTGCCAGCAGCGTCGACGACGGGGGGGACACTGAAGCTTTCTTT. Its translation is CASSVDDGGDTEAFF.

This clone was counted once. CDR3 DNA: TGTGCCAGCAGCTCCAGGGTTGATACGCAGTATTTT. Translation: CASSSRVDTQYF. V usage is TRBV7-8 and J usage is TRBJ2-3; D is possibly TRBD1 (5 bases). With 4 bases removed from V and 6 bases from J, the gap between germline ends came to 8 bases. CDR1 is SGHVS and CDR2 is FQNEAQ in the germline V gene. The CDR3 length is 12 residues.